The rows below give T cell receptor beta chains drawn from one sample of a study of shared clonotypes between healthy human individuals. This table comes from immunoSEQ multiplex PCR, and its TCRdb copy is limited to in-frame clones, with some not included. The data show 2,500,000 or so clones, approximately 93% seen once. The sequencing input was naive CD4+ T cells from PBMCs. These receptors came from a man aged 18 to 30 in good health. Some clones in this sample may be carry-over from other donors' samples. Each CDR3 is given with its conserved first and last residue. A D gene is named only where the DNA matches it firmly. Expanded clones get a size class; other rows say once, few or many, or leave the size out.

once,TRBV9,TRBJ1-5,-,14,CASSPDAEGQPQHF,TGTGCCAGCAGCCCGGACGCTGAGGGCCAGCCCCAGCATTTT
-,TRBV7-9,TRBJ2-3,-,13,CASSLFGADTQYF,TGTGCCAGCAGCTTATTTGGCGCAGATACGCAGTATTTT
-,TRBV27,TRBJ2-7,TRBD2,15,CASSSGLAGAAEQYF,TGTGCCAGCAGTTCGGGACTAGCGGGAGCCGCCGAGCAGTACTTC
-,TRBV30,TRBJ2-7,TRBD1,13,CAWNRGSTYEQYF,TGTGCCTGGAACAGGGGTTCGACCTACGAGCAGTACTTC
-,TRBV28,TRBJ2-3,-,13,CASSFRNTDTQYF,TGTGCCAGCAGTTTCCGGAACACAGATACGCAGTATTTT
-,TRBV6-5,TRBJ2-5,TRBD1,13,CASDRETQETQYF,TGTGCCAGCGACAGGGAAACCCAAGAGACCCAGTACTTC
-,TRBV2,TRBJ2-1,TRBD2,15,CASSSRLAGRGEQFF,TGTGCCAGCAGTTCAAGACTAGCGGGCCGAGGGGAGCAGTTCTTC
few,TRBV1,TRBJ1-1,-,13,CTSIRVGNTEAFF,TGCACCAGCATTAGGGTGGGAAACACTGAAGCTTTCTTT
-,TRBV5-1,TRBJ2-5,-,15,CASSLGGAGQETQYF,TGCGCCAGCAGCTTGGGGGGAGCAGGACAAGAGACCCAGTACTTC
-,TRBV7-2,TRBJ1-1,TRBD1,14,CASSPQGGGPWAFF,TGTGCCAGCAGCCCCCAGGGGGGGGGACCTTGGGCTTTCTTT
-,TRBV6-5,TRBJ2-2,-,16,CASSYSTGTDTGELFF,TGTGCCAGCAGTTACTCGACCGGGACTGACACCGGGGAGCTGTTTTTT
-,TRBV7-9,TRBJ2-1,TRBD2,16,CASRPEGLAGVNEQFF,TGTGCCAGCAGACCGGAGGGACTAGCGGGAGTCAATGAGCAGTTCTTC
-,TRBV18,TRBJ2-1,-,15,CASSPRRSSYNEQFF,TGTGCCAGCTCCCCAAGAAGGTCTTCCTACAATGAGCAGTTCTTC
-,TRBV2,TRBJ1-5,-,14,CASSETGDGQPQHF,TGTGCCAGCAGTGAAACTGGGGATGGCCAGCCCCAGCATTTT
-,TRBV7-9,TRBJ2-3,-,12,CASSLRTDTQYF,TGTGCCAGCAGCCTTCGCACAGATACGCAGTATTTT
-,TRBV5-6,TRBJ2-1,TRBD2,17,CASSLVGIAGPGNEQFF,TGTGCCAGCAGCTTGGTGGGTATAGCGGGACCGGGAAATGAGCAGTTCTTC
-,TRBV2,TRBJ2-7,TRBD1,13,CASRDQGVAGQYF,TGTGCCAGCAGAGATCAGGGGGTGGCTGGGCAGTACTTC
-,TRBV11-2,TRBJ1-2,-,10,CATNLDGYTF,TGTGCCACCAATCTTGATGGCTACACCTTC
once,TRBV28,TRBJ2-3,-,14,CASSLGQVTDTQYF,TGTGCCAGCAGTTTGGGGCAAGTCACAGATACGCAGTATTTT
-,TRBV7-9,TRBJ2-7,TRBD2,14,CASSPAGQGYEQYF,TGTGCCAGCAGCCCAGCGGGGCAGGGATACGAGCAGTACTTC